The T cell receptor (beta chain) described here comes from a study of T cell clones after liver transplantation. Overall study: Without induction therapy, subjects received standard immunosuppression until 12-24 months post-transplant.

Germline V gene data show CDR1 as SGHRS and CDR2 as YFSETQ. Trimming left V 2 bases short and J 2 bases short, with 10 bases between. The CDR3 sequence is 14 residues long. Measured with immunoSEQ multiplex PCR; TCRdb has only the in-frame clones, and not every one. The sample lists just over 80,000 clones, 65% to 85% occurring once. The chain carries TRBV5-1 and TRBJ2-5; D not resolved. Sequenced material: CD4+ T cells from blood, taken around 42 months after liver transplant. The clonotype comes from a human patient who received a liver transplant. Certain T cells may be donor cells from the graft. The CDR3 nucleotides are TGCGCCAGCAGCTTCGTCGGGCTACAAGAGACCCAGTACTTC. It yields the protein CASSFVGLQETQYF.